The sequence of this T cell receptor (beta chain) was determined in a study of shared clonotypes between healthy human individuals. Of note for this clone: Its antigen is not identified. A much larger clonotype is one base distant, so this may be a read error. In the same sample, other DNA sequences code for this CDR3.

This CDR3 spans 13 amino acids. V was cut by 4 bases and J by 7 bases, with 17 bases left in between. CDR1 and CDR2 (germline): SQVTM, ANQGSEA. The study's findings and limits: Exclusively blood specimens were collected; tissue repertoires likely differ.

The donors were adults (healthy and HIV-negative) with no recent acute infections or vaccinations. For each subset, genomic DNA was distributed in equal portions over several immunoSEQ plates. Unsorted PBMC DNA went through sequencing on ten immunoSEQ deep assay plates. Assay: immunoSEQ multiplex PCR; the TCRdb copy retains only in-frame clones and omits some. The data hold about 99,000 clones, with around 43% observed a single time. The genes are TRBV29-1 and TRBJ2-7, with D perhaps TRBD1 or TRBD2 (5 bases each). Source material: PBMCs. The receptor was derived from a woman aged 40 to 50 in good health. Some clones in this sample may be carry-over from other donors' samples. CDR3 DNA: TGCAGCGTTGCGGGGCTCAAAAGCGGAGAGCAGTACTTC. Translation gives CSVAGLKSGEQYF.